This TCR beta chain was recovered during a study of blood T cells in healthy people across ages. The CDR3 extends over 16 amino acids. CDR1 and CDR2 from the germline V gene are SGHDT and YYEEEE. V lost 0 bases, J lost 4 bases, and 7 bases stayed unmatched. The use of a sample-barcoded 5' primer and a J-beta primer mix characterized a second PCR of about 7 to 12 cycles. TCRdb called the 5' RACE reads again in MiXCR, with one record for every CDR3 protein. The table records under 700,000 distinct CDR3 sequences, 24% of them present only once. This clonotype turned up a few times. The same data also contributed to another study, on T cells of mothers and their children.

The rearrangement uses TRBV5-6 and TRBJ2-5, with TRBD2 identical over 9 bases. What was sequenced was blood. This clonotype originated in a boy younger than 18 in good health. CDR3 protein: CASSLVAGGRSETQYF. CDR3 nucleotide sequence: TGTGCCAGCAGCTTGGTTGCGGGGGGGCGTTCAGAGACCCAGTACTTC. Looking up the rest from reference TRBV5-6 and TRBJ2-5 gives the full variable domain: DAGVTQSPTHLIKTRGQQVTLRCSPKSGHDTVSWYQQALGQGPQFIFQYYEEEERQRGNFPDRFSGHQFPNYSSELNVNALLLGDSALYLCASSLVAGGRSETQYFGPGTRLLVL.